Listed here is a single T cell receptor (beta chain). Its antigen is still unknown. This record belongs to a study of cytomegalovirus exposure and HLA in healthy donors. Study-wide context: The 95 to 150 validation repertoires used a platform that matched the one used for the 666 first-cohort repertoires, as a later analysis reported. Study results and limitations: According to the study, roughly 160 TCR beta chains were cytomegalovirus-associated.

The table came from immunoSEQ multiplex PCR; TCRdb's copy has only in-frame clones and leaves some out. The table has fewer than 120,000 clones, roughly 90% seen once; the top ten hold approximately 1.4%. The source is a woman between 25 and 40 years old in good health and CMV-seropositive. Material: PBMCs.

CDR3 sequence: CASSEVRRKEDTEAFF. The CDR3 region has the DNA TGTGCCAGCAGTGAGGTACGGAGAAAGGAAGACACTGAAGCTTTCTTT. This chain links TRBV6-1 with TRBJ1-1; unclear D gene. The CDR3 spans 16 residues. CDR1 is MNHNS, CDR2 SASEGT, per germline. Trimming cost V 3 bases and J 3 bases, with 17 bases left between them.